This T cell receptor beta chain was documented in a study of blood T cell repertoires in COVID-19. Study as a whole: COVID-19 samples, acute and convalescent, were from the United States, Italy and Spain. The analysed material was cDNA or gDNA that came from T cells, B-cell-depleted T cells, or PBMCs.

In the original analysis: Reference gene primer amplification gave nucleated cell count estimates. The data were produced by immunoSEQ multiplex PCR, yet TCRdb's version contains in-frame clones alone and is incomplete. V and J calls and clone size are as listed in that table; D and trimming were resolved from the DNA. The top ten hold 3% to 4% of the sample, which has about 170,000 clones, around 84% seen once. The germline V gene has CDR1 SGHTA and CDR2 FQGTGA. This CDR3 is 15 amino acids long. V was clipped by 5 bases and J by 2 bases; unmatched bases: 7. J is TRBJ2-7 and V is TRBV7-3, with TRBD1 identical over 9 bases. The sequencing input was peripheral blood. The source is a human donor with acute or convalescent COVID-19. The donor label of this sample is uncertain. The CDR3 DNA follows: TGTGCCAGCAGCCAAGGACAGGGGAGCCCCTACGAGCAGTACTTC. It encodes CASSQGQGSPYEQYF.